These T cell receptor beta chains were read from a single sample in a study of shared clonotypes between healthy human individuals. The assay was immunoSEQ multiplex PCR, and TCRdb's table has in-frame clones only and misses some. The table lists 950,000 to 1,300,000 clones, roughly 80% of them singletons, with less than 1.5% in the top ten. Sequencing was carried out using memory CD4+ T cells sorted from blood. These receptors were taken from a man between 18 and 35 years old in good health. CDR3s include the opening cysteine and the closing phenylalanine or tryptophan. D genes are given only for firm matches. The listing skips clone size in some rows; elsewhere it reads once, few, many or a size class.

.	TRBV2	.	TRBJ2-7	TGTGCCAGCAGTTTACAAGGCTACGAGCAGTACTTC	CASSLQGYEQYF
.	TRBV5-6	.	TRBJ2-7	TGTGCCAGCAGCTTGGACATCTCCTACGAGCAGTACTTC	CASSLDISYEQYF
many	TRBV9	.	TRBJ1-2	TGTGCCAGCAGCGTAGGGTCGGAGGGTAACTATGGCTACACCTTC	CASSVGSEGNYGYTF
.	TRBV6-5	.	TRBJ2-6	TGTGCCAGCAGTAGAAGCTCTGGGGCCAACGTCCTGACTTTC	CASSRSSGANVLTF
.	TRBV10-2	.	TRBJ2-7	TGCGCCAGCAGTGACGGGGGTAAACGCTACGAGCAGTACTTC	CASSDGGKRYEQYF
few	TRBV5-4	TRBD1	TRBJ1-1	TGTGCCAGCAGCCACAGGGGCGTGAACACTGAAGCTTTCTTT	CASSHRGVNTEAFF
.	TRBV5-1	TRBD1	TRBJ2-3	TGCGCCAGCAGCGTACAGGGGGCGAAGGTTGATACGCAGTATTTT	CASSVQGAKVDTQYF
.	TRBV4-1	TRBD1	TRBJ1-1	TGCGCCAGCAGCCCGACAGGGAACGGTGAAGCTTTCTTT	CASSPTGNGEAFF
.	TRBV5-5	.	TRBJ1-1	TGTGCCAGCAGCTTTGCGCTGAACACTGAAGCTTTCTTT	CASSFALNTEAFF
.	TRBV19	TRBD1	TRBJ1-4	TGTGCCAGTAGTAGTCGTGGCAGGGGGCGGACTAATGAAAAACTGTTTTTT	CASSSRGRGRTNEKLFF
many	TRBV9	.	TRBJ1-3	TGTGCCAGTGCGCAGGGCTCTGGAAACACCATATATTTT	CASAQGSGNTIYF
.	TRBV10-2	.	TRBJ2-2	TGCGCCAGCATCAAAGGGCGGGACCACGGGGAGCTGTTTTTT	CASIKGRDHGELFF
.	TRBV4-1	.	TRBJ1-5	TGCGCCAGCAGCCAAGTGACAAACGGCAATCAGCCCCAGCATTTT	CASSQVTNGNQPQHF
.	TRBV7-8	.	TRBJ2-5	TGTGCCAGCAGCTTAGACCTCGTACAATGGGAGACCCAGTACTTC	CASSLDLVQWETQYF
few	TRBV25-1	TRBD1	TRBJ1-6	TGTGCCAGCAAGGGACAGGGTAATTCACCCCTCCACTTT	CASKGQGNSPLHF
.	TRBV7-8	TRBD2	TRBJ2-4	TGTGCCAGCAGCACCTCGGGGGGGAGTGTGGACATTCAGTACTTC	CASSTSGGSVDIQYF
once	TRBV6-5	.	TRBJ2-7	TGTGCCAGCAGCCGATTATTAGGCTCCTACGAGCAGTACTTC	CASSRLLGSYEQYF
.	TRBV9	.	TRBJ2-2	TGTGCCAGCAGCCCCGGGGACGGGGAGCTGTTTTTT	CASSPGDGELFF
.	TRBV2	.	TRBJ1-2	TGTGCCAGCAGTGCGGGGGGGCCCGGTGGCTACACCTTC	CASSAGGPGGYTF
few	TRBV4-1	.	TRBJ1-1	TGCGCCAGCACCCACCTTACAGGGAACACTGAAGCTTTCTTT	CASTHLTGNTEAFF
.	TRBV11-2	.	TRBJ1-3	TGTGCCAGCAGCCAGTTGGGGGTTGTGGCCTCTGGAAACACCATATATTTT	CASSQLGVVASGNTIYF
.	TRBV30	.	TRBJ1-2	TGTGCCTGGGCCCCGATAGGGGGGGTGGTTTATGGCTACACCTTC	CAWAPIGGVVYGYTF